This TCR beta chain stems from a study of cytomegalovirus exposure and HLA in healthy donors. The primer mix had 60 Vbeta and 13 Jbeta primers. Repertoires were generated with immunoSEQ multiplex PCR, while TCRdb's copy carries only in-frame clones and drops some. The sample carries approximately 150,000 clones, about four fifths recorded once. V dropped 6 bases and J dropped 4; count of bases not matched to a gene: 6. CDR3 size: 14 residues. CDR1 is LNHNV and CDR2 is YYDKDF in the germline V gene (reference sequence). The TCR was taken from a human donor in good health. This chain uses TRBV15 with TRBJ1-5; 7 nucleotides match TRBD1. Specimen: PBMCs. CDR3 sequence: CATSTGQRNQPQHF. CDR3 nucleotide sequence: TGTGCCACCAGTACGGGACAGAGGAATCAGCCCCAGCATTTT.